The 24 T cell receptor beta chains in this list originate from one sample, sequenced in a study of blood T cell repertoires in COVID-19. Sequenced by immunoSEQ multiplex PCR; TCRdb stores in-frame clones only, minus some. Here the sample spans about 59,000 clones, around 81% being singletons. Sequencing was performed on peripheral blood. These receptors originate from a man aged 55 to 69 with acute or convalescent COVID-19.

The chain combines TRBV6-5 with TRBJ1-6, with D tentatively TRBD1 (6 bases). The CDR3 totals 14 residues. With 6 bases removed from V and 7 bases from J, the gap between germline ends came to 13 bases. Germline loops: CDR1 MNHEY, CDR2 SVGAGI. The CDR3 DNA sequence: TGTGCCAGCAGAGCACAGGGTGAAAATTCACCCCTCCACTTT. Translation: CASRAQGENSPLHF.

The J gene is TRBJ1-1, the V gene TRBV11-2; D not resolved. V lost 4 bases and J 6 bases, leaving 12 bases between the germline ends. The CDR3 sequence is 13 residues long. The germline CDR1 and CDR2 sequences are SGHAT and FQNNGV. Here the CDR3 reads CASSSVREAEAFF. The CDR3 DNA sequence: TGTGCCAGCAGCTCCGTGCGGGAGGCTGAAGCTTTCTTT.

This clone was observed a handful of times. The chain recombines TRBV6-5 with TRBJ2-4; D is possibly TRBD1 (6 bases). The CDR3 contains 15 residues. V lost 0 bases and J lost 1, with 7 bases in between. Germline V gene data show CDR1 as MNHEY and CDR2 as SVGAGI. In DNA form, the CDR3 reads TGTGCCAGCAGTTACTCGAGGGGGGCCAAAAACATTCAGTACTTC. Amino acid sequence: CASSYSRGAKNIQYF.

This sequence joins TRBV19 and TRBJ2-7; 10 nucleotides align to TRBD2. Germline V gene lookup returns CDR1 LNHDA and CDR2 SQIVND (reference sequence). Unmatched junction bases numbered 2, after V lost 3 bases and J lost 3 bases. The CDR3 has 14 residues. The DNA of the CDR3 is TGTGCCAGTAGTATCCTAGCGGGGGACTACGAGCAGTACTTC. Residues: CASSILAGDYEQYF.

The V call is TRBV5-1, the J call TRBJ2-1, with 8 bases aligning to TRBD2. Germline CDR1 is SGHRS and CDR2 is YFSETQ. This CDR3 has 15 amino acids. V dropped 0 bases and J dropped 5; count of bases not matched to a gene: 4. DNA of the CDR3: TGCGCCAGCAGCTTGGGTACTAGCGGCCACAATGAGCAGTTCTTC. It codes for CASSLGTSGHNEQFF.

This clone showed up just once. This rearrangement joins TRBV6-5 to TRBJ2-7, with TRBD1 as a possible D gene (6 bases). This CDR3 region has 14 residues. V gave up 6 bases and J gave up 5 bases, with 17 bases separating them. Looked up from germline, CDR1 is MNHEY and CDR2 is SVGAGI. The CDR3 sequence: CASRPGQRRNEQYF. In DNA, the CDR3 is TGTGCCAGCAGACCCGGACAGAGAAGGAACGAGCAGTACTTC.

This clone was counted once. The J gene is TRBJ1-1, the V gene TRBV5-1, with D possibly matching TRBD1 (5 bases). The CDR3 spans 14 residues. Germline lookup yields CDR1 SGHRS and CDR2 YFSETQ. V was pared by 3 bases and J by 1 base, with 10 bases between. The CDR3 reads CASSSSTGNTEAFF. The CDR3 DNA follows: TGCGCCAGCAGCTCCTCCACAGGGAACACTGAAGCTTTCTTT.

This chain uses TRBV6-5 with TRBJ1-3; no reliable D call. V was cut by 6 bases and J by 10 bases, with 19 bases left in between. The CDR3 is made up of 14 amino acids. The germline gives CDR1 MNHEY, CDR2 SVGAGI. CDR3 in DNA: TGTGCCAGCAGCTCAACCTTAGCCGGTCTGACCATATATTTT. Protein product: CASSSTLAGLTIYF.

The chain couples TRBV30 to TRBJ2-3; weak D call: TRBD1 (6 bases). V lost 0 bases and J lost 2, with 15 bases in between. CDR1 is GTSNPN, CDR2 SVGIG, per germline (reference sequence). The CDR3 has 16 residues. The DNA of the CDR3 is TGTGCCTGGAGTGTACCCCAGGGGTTTGTCACAGATACGCAGTATTTT. Translating gives CAWSVPQGFVTDTQYF.

This clone was observed a few times. The V and J genes are TRBV6-1 and TRBJ1-1; D might be TRBD1 (5 bases). V was trimmed by 3 bases and J by 5 bases, leaving 13 bases between them. The CDR3 has 14 amino acids. The germline gives CDR1 MNHNS, CDR2 SASEGT. The CDR3 nucleotides are TGTGCCAGCAGTGAGGGGGGGAAGGTTACTGAAGCTTTCTTT. Translated, it gives CASSEGGKVTEAFF.

The chain carries TRBV10-3 and TRBJ1-4; D ambiguous. V was cut by 3 bases and J by 3 bases, with 11 bases left in between. CDR3 size: 15 residues. Germline V gives CDR1 ENHRY, CDR2 SYGVKD. The CDR3 sequence: CAISDPVVANEKLFF. In DNA form, the CDR3 reads TGTGCCATCAGTGACCCGGTAGTAGCTAATGAAAAACTGTTTTTT.

This clone was detected once. V gene TRBV4-1 combines with J gene TRBJ2-7; 11 nucleotides match TRBD2. V gave up 0 bases and J gave up 7 bases; unmatched junction bases: 8. CDR3 size: 16 residues. Germline CDR1 MGHRA, CDR2 YSYEKL. In nucleotides, the CDR3 is TGCGCCAGCAGCCAAGAGAGTGGCCTAGCGGGGGGTGAGCAGTACTTC. Protein sequence: CASSQESGLAGGEQYF.

The chain combines TRBV12-5 with TRBJ1-1; D is possibly TRBD1 (5 bases). This CDR3 comprises 15 residues. Germline CDR1 is LGHNT and CDR2 is FRNRAP. V lost 0 bases and J 1 base, leaving 9 bases between the germline ends. CDR3 sequence reads: CASGLVLGGNTEAFF. The CDR3 DNA follows: TGTGCTAGTGGTTTGGTACTCGGGGGGAACACTGAAGCTTTCTTT.

This clone was counted a single time. The genes are TRBV12-3 or TRBV12-4 and TRBJ2-1, with 8 bases aligning to TRBD2. There are 13 residues in the CDR3. V trimming: 6 bases; J trimming: 8 bases; junction bases outside the gene matches: 6. CDR3 sequence (DNA): TGTGCCAGCAGGCGGGGGGCCGGCGATGAGCAGTTCTTC. This encodes CASRRGAGDEQFF.

This clone appeared a few times. The V and J genes are TRBV7-3 and TRBJ2-2, with D perhaps matching TRBD1 (7 bases). CDR3 size: 16 residues. Between the trimmed V and J ends, which lost 2 bases and 6 bases, there was a span of 16 bases. Germline loops: CDR1 SGHTA, CDR2 FQGTGA. This chain's CDR3 is CASSLGPGGGPGELFF. The CDR3 region has the DNA TGTGCCAGCAGCTTAGGCCCAGGGGGAGGCCCCGGGGAGCTGTTTTTT.

In DNA form, the CDR3 reads TGTGCCAGCAACCTAAACCGTAATGAGCAGTTCTTC. Amino acid sequence: CASNLNRNEQFF. The chain is built from TRBV7-2 and TRBJ2-1; D remains unclear. The germline V gene has CDR1 SGHTA and CDR2 FQGNSA. The CDR3 totals 12 residues. Deletions cut 7 bases from V and 7 bases from J, with 11 bases between.

The V gene is TRBV5-8, the J gene TRBJ2-7; D not resolved. This CDR3 region has 14 residues. Trimming removed 4 bases at V and 7 bases at J, with 18 bases between. Germline-derived CDR1 and CDR2 are SGHTS and YDEGEE. CDR3 sequence (DNA): TGTGCCAGCAGCGACGGGTTTTTTCAGTTTGAGCAGTACTTC. Encoded protein: CASSDGFFQFEQYF.

The rearrangement joins TRBV7-9 to TRBJ1-2; unclear D gene. Germline-derived CDR1 and CDR2 are SEHNR and FQNEAQ (reference sequence). V was trimmed by 5 bases and J by 4 bases, leaving 8 bases between them. The CDR3 consists of 12 residues. The CDR3 DNA reads as TGTGCCAGCAGCCCTCCGGTCTATGGCTACACCTTC. Translating gives CASSPPVYGYTF. Complete variable domain (other parts from reference TRBV7-9 and TRBJ1-2): DTGVSQNPRHKITKRGQNVTFRCDPISEHNRLYWYRQTLGQGPEFLTYFQNEAQLEKSRLLSDRFSAERPKGSFSTLEIQRTEQGDSAMYLCASSPPVYGYTFGSGTRLTVV.

The chain is built from TRBV24-1 and TRBJ2-7; 7 bases fit TRBD1. There are 18 residues in the CDR3. Germline CDR1 reads KGHDR; CDR2 reads SFDVKD. J gave up 6 bases and V 4 bases, and 20 bases lay outside the gene matches. CDR3 DNA sequence: TGTGCCACCAGTGACCCGAACCCAACAGGGGTCGTCTTAGGCGAGCAGTACTTC. Its translation: CATSDPNPTGVVLGEQYF.

The chain employs TRBV7-9 and TRBJ1-5, with D possibly being TRBD1 (6 bases). Germline CDR1 is SEHNR and CDR2 is FQNEAQ (reference sequence). Trimming left V 4 bases short and J 7 bases short, with 14 bases between. The CDR3 is 14 residues long. CDR3 in amino acids: CASSSNREGQPQHF. CDR3 DNA sequence: TGTGCCAGCAGCTCCAACAGGGAGGGACAGCCCCAGCATTTT.

V gene TRBV5-1 combines with J gene TRBJ1-3; 12 bases fit TRBD1. CDR1 and CDR2 from the germline V gene are SGHRS and YFSETQ. V shed 4 bases and J 8 bases; nucleotides not matched to a gene: 16. This CDR3 contains 18 residues. In nucleotides, the CDR3 is TGCGCCAGCAGCCGCAATCCGGGGACAGGGGGCAACTCGGACACCATATATTTT. Encoded protein: CASSRNPGTGGNSDTIYF.

The chain has TRBV4-2 and TRBJ1-2, with D perhaps TRBD1 (6 bases). Per the germline V gene, CDR1 is LGHNA and CDR2 is YNFKEQ. V was pared by 2 bases and J by 0 bases, with 10 bases between. The length of the CDR3 is 15 residues. The CDR3 loop is CASSQRQVANYGYTF. CDR3 DNA sequence: TGTGCCAGCAGCCAAAGACAGGTAGCTAACTATGGCTACACCTTC.

The chain employs TRBV7-9 and TRBJ1-4, with 7 positions matching TRBD1. The CDR3 totals 15 residues. The trim removed 1 base at V and 5 bases at J, leaving 4 bases unmatched. Germline V CDR1 and CDR2: SEHNR, FQNEAQ (reference sequence). The CDR3 loop is CASSLGGQINEKLFF. The CDR3 nucleotides are TGTGCCAGCAGCTTAGGGGGACAGATAAATGAAAAACTGTTTTTT.

This chain uses TRBV3-1 (or the pseudogene TRBV3-2) with TRBJ1-5; 10 nucleotides match TRBD1. Trimming removed 1 base from V and 4 bases from J; junction bases left unmatched: 4. The length of the CDR3 is 16 residues. The germline gives CDR1 LGHDT, CDR2 YNNKEL (reference sequence). The CDR3 DNA is TGTGCCAGCAGCCAAGGACAGGGGGCGCGGAATCAGCCCCAGCATTTT. This translates into CASSQGQGARNQPQHF.